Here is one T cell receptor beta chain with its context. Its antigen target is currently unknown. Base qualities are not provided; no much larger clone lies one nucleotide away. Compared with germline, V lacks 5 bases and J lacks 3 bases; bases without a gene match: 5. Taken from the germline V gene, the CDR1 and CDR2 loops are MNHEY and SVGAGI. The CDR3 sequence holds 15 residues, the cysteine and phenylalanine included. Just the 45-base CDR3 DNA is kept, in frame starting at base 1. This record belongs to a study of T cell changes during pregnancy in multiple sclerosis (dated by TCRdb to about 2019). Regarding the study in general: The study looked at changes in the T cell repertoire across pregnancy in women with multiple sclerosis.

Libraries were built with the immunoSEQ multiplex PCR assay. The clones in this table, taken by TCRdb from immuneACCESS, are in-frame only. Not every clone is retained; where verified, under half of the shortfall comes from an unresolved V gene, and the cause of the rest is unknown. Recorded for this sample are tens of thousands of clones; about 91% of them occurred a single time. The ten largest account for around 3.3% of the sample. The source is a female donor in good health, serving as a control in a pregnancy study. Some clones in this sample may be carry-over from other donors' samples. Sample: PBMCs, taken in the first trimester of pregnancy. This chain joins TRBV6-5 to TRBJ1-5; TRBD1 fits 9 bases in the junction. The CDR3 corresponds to CASSRTGGVNQPQHF. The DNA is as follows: TGTGCCAGCAGTCGCACAGGGGGCGTCAATCAGCCCCAGCATTTT.